These 6 T cell receptor beta chains came from one sample sequenced in a study of T cells after yellow fever vaccination. MiXCR, run by TCRdb on the 5' RACE reads, gives a single entry per CDR3 protein. The profile covers about 630,000 distinct CDR3 sequences, with 9% to 15% appearing a single time and about 16% taken by the ten largest. This sample comprised PBMCs, obtained on the day of the yellow fever booster vaccination. Receptor source: a man aged 25 to 45 who received the YFV17D yellow fever vaccine.

V and J are TRBV28 and TRBJ1-5; no clear D gene. CDR3 size: 12 residues. Deletions cut 7 bases from V and 6 bases from J, with 10 bases between. Germline V lookup: CDR1 MDHEN, CDR2 SYDVKM. This chain's CDR3 is CASNLKGQPQHF. The CDR3 nucleotides are TGTGCCAGCAACCTCAAGGGTCAGCCCCAGCATTTT.

The genes are TRBV7-3 and TRBJ2-1, with D possibly TRBD1 on 7 matching bases. CDR1 and CDR2 (germline): SGHTA, FQGTGA. The CDR3 has 16 residues. The ends were cut back, 2 bases at V and 5 bases at J, with 16 bases in the middle. The CDR3 spells CASSLGGGAGHNEQFF. Written as DNA, the CDR3 is TGTGCCAGCAGCTTAGGAGGGGGCGCGGGGCACAATGAGCAGTTCTTC.

The CDR3 region is CASRSTLASDTGELFF. The CDR3 nucleotides are TGTGCCAGCAGATCAACTCTAGCGTCCGACACCGGGGAGCTGTTTTTT. This chain uses TRBV12-3 or TRBV12-4 with TRBJ2-2; TRBD2 is a possible D gene (6 bases). Trimming removed 6 bases at V and 3 bases at J, with 17 bases between. The CDR3 has 16 residues.

The chain employs TRBV30 and TRBJ2-1; D is unclear. From germline, CDR1 is GTSNPN and CDR2 SVGIG (reference sequence). Trimming took 2 bases from V and 2 from J, leaving 10 bases between them. This CDR3 spans 14 amino acids. The CDR3 DNA reads as TGTGCCTGGAGTCCCGTCGGACCCTACAATGAGCAGTTCTTC. Translating gives CAWSPVGPYNEQFF.

CDR3 coding DNA: TGCGCCAGCAGCCCGGGAGTAGCTAAAGAGACCCAGTACTTC. Translation gives CASSPGVAKETQYF. The rearrangement uses TRBV5-1 and TRBJ2-5; D is possibly TRBD2 (6 bases). The CDR3 has 14 amino acids. V gave up 4 bases and J gave up 3 bases, with 13 bases separating them. Germline loops: CDR1 SGHRS, CDR2 YFSETQ.

The rearrangement links TRBV20-1 to TRBJ2-7; D gene ambiguous. The CDR3 runs to 12 residues. Trimming removed 1 base from V and 7 bases from J, with 11 bases in between. Germline CDR1 DFQATT, CDR2 SNEGSKA (reference sequence). The CDR3 here is CSARALTQEQYF. In DNA, the CDR3 is TGCAGTGCTAGAGCCCTGACTCAAGAGCAGTACTTC.